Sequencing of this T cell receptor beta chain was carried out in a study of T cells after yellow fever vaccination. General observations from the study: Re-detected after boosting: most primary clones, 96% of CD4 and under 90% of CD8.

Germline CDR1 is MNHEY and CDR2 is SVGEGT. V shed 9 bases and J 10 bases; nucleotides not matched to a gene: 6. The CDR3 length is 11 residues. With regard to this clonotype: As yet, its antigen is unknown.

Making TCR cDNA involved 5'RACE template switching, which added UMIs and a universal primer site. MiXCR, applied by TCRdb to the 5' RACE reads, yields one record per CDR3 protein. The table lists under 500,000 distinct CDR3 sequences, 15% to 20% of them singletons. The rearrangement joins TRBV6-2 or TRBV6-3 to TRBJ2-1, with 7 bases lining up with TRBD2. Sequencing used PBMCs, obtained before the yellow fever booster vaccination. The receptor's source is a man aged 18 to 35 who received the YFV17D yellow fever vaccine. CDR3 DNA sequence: TGTGCCAGTCTTCGGGGAGGGGAGCAGTTCTTC. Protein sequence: CASLRGGEQFF.